This entry features one T cell receptor beta chain sequence. Its antigen remains unidentified. Data came from immunoSEQ multiplex PCR; TCRdb stores just in-frame clones and leaves some out. The sample has roughly 100,000 clones, about 85% seen once; the top ten hold approximately 5%. The source of the sample is a study of T cell responses to AZD1222 COVID-19 vaccine. Looked up from germline, CDR1 is LNHDA and CDR2 is SQIVND (reference sequence). V lost 7 bases and J lost 0, with 16 bases in between. This CDR3 contains 16 residues. Overall study findings and caveats: Sampled repertoires all dated from after the peak T cell response. After two AZD1222 doses, spike-specific TCR breadth and depth rose versus day 0. Only six AZD1222 recipients tested seropositive at baseline. Most donors were white British, females outnumbered males, and clonal diversity was possibly underestimated.

Source: peripheral blood, taken on day 0 of AZD1222 vaccination. This rearrangement joins TRBV19 to TRBJ2-1; perhaps TRBD1 as D (6 bases). This clonotype was obtained from an adult in good health. This CDR3 is CASTSDPRGSYNEQFF. The CDR3 nucleotides are TGTGCCAGTACCTCTGACCCCAGGGGCTCCTACAATGAGCAGTTCTTC.